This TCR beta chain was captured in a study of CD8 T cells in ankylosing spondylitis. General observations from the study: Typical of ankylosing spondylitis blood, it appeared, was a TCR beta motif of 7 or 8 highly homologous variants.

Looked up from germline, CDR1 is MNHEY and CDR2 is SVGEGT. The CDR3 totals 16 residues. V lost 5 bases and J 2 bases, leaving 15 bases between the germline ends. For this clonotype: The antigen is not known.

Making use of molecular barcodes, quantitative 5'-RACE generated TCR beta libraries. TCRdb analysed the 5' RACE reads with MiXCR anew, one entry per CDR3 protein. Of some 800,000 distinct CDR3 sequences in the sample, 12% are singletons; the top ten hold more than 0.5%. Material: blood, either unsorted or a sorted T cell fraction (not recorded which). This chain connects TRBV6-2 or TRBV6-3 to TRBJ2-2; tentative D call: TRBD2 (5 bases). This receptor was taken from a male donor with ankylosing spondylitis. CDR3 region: CASSHPMDFNTGELFF. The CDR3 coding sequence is TGTGCCAGCAGTCACCCAATGGACTTTAACACCGGGGAGCTGTTTTTT.